Listed here are 18 T cell receptor beta chains from one sample, sequenced in a study of T-cell memory formation after mild COVID-19. Each CDR3 protein is one row after TCRdb ran MiXCR on the 5' RACE reads. This table has some 450,000 distinct CDR3 sequences, about 19% appearing once. The specimen was PBMCs or a T cell subset sorted from them (not recorded which). These receptors all come from an adult woman who had mild COVID-19 (a few samples of this study predate the infection). Cell type and time point are not known.

The CDR3 bases are TGTGCCAGCAGCCAGACTCCCGGGACAGGGGCGACAGATACGCAGTATTTT. It encodes CASSQTPGTGATDTQYF. The V and J genes are TRBV6-4 and TRBJ2-3; 10 nucleotides align to TRBD1. The V segment lost 6 bases and the J segment 3 bases; nucleotides outside the gene matches: 12. From germline, CDR1 is MRHNA and CDR2 SNTAGT. The CDR3 runs to 17 residues.

The chain combines TRBV7-9 with TRBJ1-2, with 10 bases aligning to TRBD1. Per the germline V gene, CDR1 is SEHNR and CDR2 is FQNEAQ (reference sequence). This CDR3 has 13 residues. After removal of 7 bases from V and 8 bases from J, the junction contained 7 bases not matched to a gene. CDR3 residues: CASNRQGAVGYTF. CDR3 DNA: TGTGCCAGCAACAGACAGGGGGCAGTGGGCTACACCTTC.

This clonotype was observed a handful of times. CDR3 coding DNA: TGTGCCATCACTTCCAGCTCTGGAAACACCATATATTTT. Translation gives CAITSSSGNTIYF. The chain has TRBV10-3 and TRBJ1-3; D remains ambiguous. The V and J ends lost 7 bases and 0 bases respectively, with 7 bases between them. CDR1 and CDR2 (germline): ENHRY, SYGVKD. This CDR3 spans 13 amino acids.

This clonotype has at least ten counts. This chain uses TRBV7-3 with TRBJ2-1; D is perhaps TRBD2 (7 bases). With 1 base removed from V and 0 bases from J, the gap between germline ends came to 22 bases. CDR1 and CDR2 from the germline V gene are SGHTA and FQGTGA. This CDR3 is 20 amino acids long. The CDR3 reads CASSLKAGRLADSSYNEQFF. In DNA, the CDR3 is TGTGCCAGCAGCTTAAAGGCGGGGAGGCTAGCGGACAGCTCCTACAATGAGCAGTTCTTC.

This clonotype came up a few times. V gene TRBV30 combines with J gene TRBJ2-2; a possible D gene is TRBD2 (6 bases). The ends were cut back, 4 bases at V and 5 bases at J, with 14 bases in the middle. The CDR3 is 14 amino acids. Germline V gene sequence: CDR1 GTSNPN, CDR2 SVGIG (reference sequence). The CDR3 DNA follows: TGTGCCTGGATGGCGGGACGTTTGACCGGGGAGCTGTTTTTT. Translating it yields CAWMAGRLTGELFF. Drawing the rest from reference TRBV30 and TRBJ2-2, the complete variable domain is SQTIHQWPATLVQPVGSPLSLECTVEGTSNPNLYWYRQAAGRGLQLLFYSVGIGQISSEVPQNLSASRPQDRQFILSSKKLLLSDSGFYLCAWMAGRLTGELFFGEGSRLTVL.

This clonotype turned up a few times. The chain is built from TRBV4-2 and TRBJ2-1; D call uncertain. CDR1 is LGHNA and CDR2 is YNFKEQ in the germline V gene. The CDR3 has 16 residues. V shed 1 base and J shed 1 base, with 11 bases lying between them. The CDR3 sequence: CASSQVGRRSYNEQFF. CDR3 sequence (DNA): TGTGCCAGCAGCCAAGTTGGAAGGAGATCCTACAATGAGCAGTTCTTC.

This clonotype was detected a few times. V usage is TRBV4-2 and J usage is TRBJ1-1; no clear D gene. V dropped 1 base and J dropped 4 bases, with 16 bases sitting between them. Germline V gene lookup returns CDR1 LGHNA and CDR2 YNFKEQ. The CDR3 extends over 16 amino acids. The CDR3 DNA follows: TGTGCCAGCAGCCAAGTTGTACAGCGGGTTGGCACTGAAGCTTTCTTT. Protein product: CASSQVVQRVGTEAFF.

The genes are TRBV9 and TRBJ1-1; D gene ambiguous. Germline V gene sequence: CDR1 SGDLS, CDR2 YYNGEE. Trimming cost V 0 bases and J 0 bases, with 9 bases left between them. The CDR3 has 15 amino acids. CDR3 DNA: TGTGCCAGCAGCGTAGCTCCTACATTGAACACTGAAGCTTTCTTT. This encodes CASSVAPTLNTEAFF.

V gene TRBV2 combines with J gene TRBJ2-1, with unresolved D. The CDR3 has 17 amino acids. Trimming removed 1 base from V and 1 base from J, with 14 bases in between. Germline V gene data show CDR1 as SNHLY and CDR2 as FYNNEI. The CDR3 DNA is TGTGCCAGCAGTGAAGACACTCCCTTCCATTCCTACAATGAGCAGTTCTTC. It encodes CASSEDTPFHSYNEQFF.

This clonotype was seen only a few times. The chain uses TRBV7-2 and TRBJ2-1; 7 bases align to TRBD1. Germline V gene sequence: CDR1 SGHTA, CDR2 FQGNSA. The CDR3 contains 14 residues. V was clipped by 3 bases and J by 5 bases; unmatched bases: 4. CDR3 nucleotide sequence: TGTGCCAGCAGCTTTGGGACAGCCCACAATGAGCAGTTCTTC. Translation: CASSFGTAHNEQFF.

This clonotype was detected many times. The chain combines TRBV12-3 or TRBV12-4 with TRBJ2-6; the match to TRBD1 covers 7 bases. There are 17 residues in the CDR3. The V gene end was trimmed by 6 bases and the J gene end by 3 bases; junction bases not matched to a gene: 11. The CDR3 DNA sequence: TGTGCCAGCAGAACAGATCGACAGGGCAGTGGGGCCAACGTCCTGACTTTC. Translation: CASRTDRQGSGANVLTF.

This clonotype showed up just a few times. The chain carries TRBV18 and TRBJ1-2; TRBD1 agrees at 8 bases. The germline V gene encodes CDR1 KGHSH and CDR2 LQKENI. The V segment lost 5 bases and the J segment 6 bases; nucleotides outside the gene matches: 5. This CDR3 comprises 13 residues. The chain's CDR3 is CASSTDREDGYTF. The CDR3 DNA follows: TGTGCCAGCTCAACGGACAGGGAGGATGGCTACACCTTC.

The genes are TRBV6-6 and TRBJ2-3, with 7 bases identical to TRBD1. The length of the CDR3 is 16 residues. The J segment lost 5 bases and the V segment lost 6 bases, leaving 14 bases of the junction unmatched. Looked up from germline, CDR1 is MNHNY and CDR2 is SVGAGI (reference sequence). The CDR3 DNA sequence: TGTGCCAGCAGGCACCGACAGGGACGAGGTCGAGATACGCAGTATTTT. Protein product: CASRHRQGRGRDTQYF.

This clonotype was seen a handful of times. The chain has TRBV9 and TRBJ2-7, with D possibly matching TRBD1 (5 bases). Trimming took off 0 bases at V and 5 bases at J, with 9 bases between the two ends. This CDR3 contains 13 residues. The germline CDR1 and CDR2 sequences are SGDLS and YYNGEE. CDR3 protein: CASSVGQHDEQYF. DNA of the CDR3: TGTGCCAGCAGCGTAGGACAGCACGACGAGCAGTACTTC.

This clonotype was counted a few times. This chain uses TRBV2 with TRBJ2-1; D is perhaps TRBD1 (6 bases). V was clipped by 5 bases and J by 9 bases, with 14 bases between them. Germline V gives CDR1 SNHLY, CDR2 FYNNEI. CDR3 length: 13 residues. CDR3 DNA: TGTGCCAGCAGTTGGAAACAGGGAAGTGAGCAGTTCTTC. This sequence encodes CASSWKQGSEQFF.

A few counts support this clonotype. The CDR3: CSALEAVDTQYF. CDR3 DNA: TGCAGTGCTTTGGAGGCGGTGGATACGCAGTATTTT. This chain uses TRBV20-1 with TRBJ2-3; D is perhaps TRBD2 (5 bases). Germline lookup yields CDR1 DFQATT and CDR2 SNEGSKA (reference sequence). Trimming took 5 bases from V and 6 from J, leaving 12 bases between them. The CDR3 consists of 12 residues.

The sample holds a few counts of this clonotype. V usage is TRBV5-6 and J usage is TRBJ2-7; TRBD1 aligns across 11 bases. Trimming took 1 base from V and 0 from J; bases not matched to a gene: 9. This CDR3 is 18 amino acids long. Germline V gene data show CDR1 as SGHDT and CDR2 as YYEEEE. In DNA form, the CDR3 reads TGTGCCAGCAGCTTGTGGGGACAGGGGGTCCCAAGCTCCTACGAGCAGTACTTC. Protein sequence: CASSLWGQGVPSSYEQYF.

The rearrangement joins TRBV6-5 to TRBJ1-3; D uncertain. Germline CDR1 and CDR2: MNHEY and SVGAGI. This CDR3 contains 15 residues. V was shortened by 0 bases and J by 3 bases, with 9 bases between the two germline ends. The CDR3 here is CASSYSGARGNTIYF. The CDR3, as DNA: TGTGCCAGCAGTTACTCTGGAGCGCGTGGAAACACCATATATTTT.